This T cell receptor (beta chain) came from a study of glioma-infiltrating T cells after dendritic cell vaccination. Germline V lookup: CDR1 SGHNT, CDR2 YYREEE (reference sequence). The length of the CDR3 is 16 residues. Unmatched junction bases numbered 7, after V lost 4 bases and J lost 0 bases. This clone was picked up a small number of times. Its specificity is not known. Overall study findings and caveats: Higher TCR clonality did not directly relate to longer survival. Patients with more pretreatment TILs had longer time to progression and survival.

Only in-frame clones appear in the TCRdb table, and some are missing; sequencing was by immunoSEQ multiplex PCR. This table holds tens of thousands of clones, around 81% found once. The J gene is TRBJ2-1, the V gene TRBV5-4; TRBD1 aligns across 7 bases. The TCR sequence derives from a human donor with glioblastoma. Here the sequenced sample was blood, taken before dendritic cell vaccination. The CDR3: CASSTRQGSSYNEQFF. In DNA form, the CDR3 reads TGTGCCAGCAGCACGAGACAGGGAAGCTCCTACAATGAGCAGTTCTTC.